A single sample gave rise to the 13 T cell receptor beta chains below, sequenced in a study of T cells in localized non-small cell lung cancer. Produced via immunoSEQ multiplex PCR; TCRdb's table is partial and in-frame only. This table holds tens of thousands of clones, roughly 80% found once. The sequencing here drew on peripheral blood, taken before any cancer treatment. Source of these receptors: a male donor aged 60 or over with stage II squamous cell lung carcinoma.

V is TRBV6-7 and J is TRBJ2-6; D not certain. TRBV6-7 is labeled an ORF, and its function is uncertain. V lost 5 bases and J lost 5, with 22 bases in between. CDR3 size: 18 residues. The CDR3 sequence is CASSLYMRISSRANVLTF. The CDR3 DNA follows: TGTGCCAGCAGTCTTTACATGCGTATTTCAAGTCGGGCCAACGTCCTGACTTTC.

This clone was observed a handful of times. The chain has TRBV5-5 and TRBJ2-1; D remains unclear. Per germline, CDR1 SGHKS and CDR2 YYEKEE (reference sequence). This CDR3 region has 13 residues. V shed 1 base and J shed 5 bases, with 7 bases lying between them. CDR3 region: CASSLIADNEQFF. DNA of the CDR3: TGTGCCAGCAGCTTGATAGCCGACAATGAGCAGTTCTTC.

The CDR3 DNA sequence: TGTGCCACTGCGCAGGGGGTCTATAATTCACCCCTCCACTTT. It translates to CATAQGVYNSPLHF. V and J are TRBV19 and TRBJ1-6, with TRBD1 identical over 7 bases. This CDR3 has 14 amino acids. V was clipped by 10 bases and J by 3 bases; unmatched bases: 6. Per germline, CDR1 LNHDA and CDR2 SQIVND (reference sequence).

This chain connects TRBV15 to TRBJ1-4, with a weak D call TRBD1 (5 bases). The CDR3 length is 16 residues. From germline, CDR1 is LNHNV and CDR2 YYDKDF (reference sequence). The V end was cut by 0 bases, the J end by 8 bases, with 16 bases between. For the CDR3, the DNA is TGTGCCACCAGCAGAGATCCTGCAGGGTCCAGGGAAAAACTGTTTTTT. Protein sequence: CATSRDPAGSREKLFF.

The rearrangement links TRBV5-6 to TRBJ2-7; possibly TRBD1 for D (5 bases). This CDR3 region has 11 residues. CDR1 is SGHDT and CDR2 is YYEEEE in the germline V gene. Trimming took 1 base from V and 6 from J, leaving 5 bases between them. CDR3 sequence reads: CASSLTGEQYF. The CDR3 bases are TGTGCCAGCAGCTTGACAGGCGAGCAGTACTTC.

Here the CDR3 reads CASSLAEVTDTQYF. In nucleotides, the CDR3 is TGTGCCAGCAGCTTAGCAGAAGTCACAGATACGCAGTATTTT. The V and J genes are TRBV5-5 and TRBJ2-3; unclear D gene. Trimming removed 2 bases from V and 2 bases from J, with 9 bases in between. Germline V gene lookup returns CDR1 SGHKS and CDR2 YYEKEE (reference sequence). The CDR3 loop spans 14 amino acids.

The V gene is TRBV5-6, the J gene TRBJ1-1; 7 positions match TRBD1. Trimming cost V 4 bases and J 0 bases; bases outside gene matches: 9. CDR3 length: 16 residues. Germline V CDR1 and CDR2: SGHDT, YYEEEE. CDR3 DNA sequence: TGTGCCAGCAGCGCCCCGGGACAGACTTTGAACACTGAAGCTTTCTTT. Protein: CASSAPGQTLNTEAFF.

CDR3 nucleotide sequence: TGTGCCAGCAGCTTGGCCCCGAACACTGAAGCTTTCTTT. Protein product: CASSLAPNTEAFF. This sequence joins TRBV5-8 and TRBJ1-1; D is ambiguous. CDR3 length: 13 residues. The germline CDR1 and CDR2 sequences are SGHTS and YDEGEE. Trimming pared 0 bases from V and 1 base from J, leaving 4 bases between.

The chain combines TRBV11-2 with TRBJ1-4; TRBD1 is a possible D gene (5 bases). Germline V CDR1 and CDR2: SGHAT, FQNNGV. The CDR3 is 15 residues long. The V end lost 5 bases, the J end lost 6 bases, and 16 bases lay between the germline ends. The chain's CDR3 is CASSPNRDGYEKLFF. CDR3 in DNA: TGTGCCAGCAGCCCTAACCGGGACGGTTATGAAAAACTGTTTTTT.

This CDR3 is CASSVAPLSSYEQYF. Written as DNA, the CDR3 is TGTGCCAGCAGCGTAGCGCCTCTTAGCTCCTACGAGCAGTACTTC. The chain joins TRBV9 to TRBJ2-7; D ambiguous. Germline CDR1 is SGDLS and CDR2 is YYNGEE. The CDR3 totals 15 residues. The V end was cut by 0 bases, the J end by 0 bases, with 10 bases between.

The chain combines TRBV18 with TRBJ1-4, with 8 bases matching TRBD1. This CDR3 comprises 17 residues. The ends lost 0 bases at V and 3 bases at J; junction bases unmatched: 6. Germline CDR1 reads KGHSH; CDR2 reads LQKENI. DNA of the CDR3: TGTGCCAGCTCACCACCTTCGTCAGGGGGCCCTAATGAAAAACTGTTTTTT. Its protein product is CASSPPSSGGPNEKLFF.

J is TRBJ1-4 and V is TRBV7-6, with D hard to call. With 0 bases removed from V and 4 bases from J, the gap between germline ends came to 9 bases. CDR3 length: 15 amino acids. Germline CDR1 SGHVS, CDR2 FNYEAQ. The CDR3 is CASSLAATLNEKLFF. The CDR3 DNA sequence: TGTGCCAGCAGCTTAGCCGCGACACTTAATGAAAAACTGTTTTTT.

The chain uses TRBV6-6 and TRBJ1-3; D might be TRBD1 (5 bases). The CDR3 has 14 amino acids. In germline, CDR1 is MNHNY, CDR2 SVGAGI (reference sequence). With 2 bases removed from V and 6 bases from J, the gap between germline ends came to 11 bases. CDR3 residues: CASSYSPGTNTIYF. Written as DNA, the CDR3 is TGTGCCAGCAGTTACAGTCCCGGGACAAACACCATATATTTT.